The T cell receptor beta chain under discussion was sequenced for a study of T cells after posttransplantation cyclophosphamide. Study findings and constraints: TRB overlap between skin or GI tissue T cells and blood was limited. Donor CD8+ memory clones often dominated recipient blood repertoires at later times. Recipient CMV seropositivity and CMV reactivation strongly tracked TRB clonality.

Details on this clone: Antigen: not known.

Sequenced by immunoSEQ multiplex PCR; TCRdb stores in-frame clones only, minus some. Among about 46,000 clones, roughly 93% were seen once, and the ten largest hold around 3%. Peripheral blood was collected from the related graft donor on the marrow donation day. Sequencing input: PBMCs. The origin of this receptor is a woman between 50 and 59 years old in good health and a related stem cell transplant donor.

DNA for the CDR3: TGTGCCAGCAGCCAGCAAGCGGGAGCTGGCTACGAGCAGTACTTC. Protein: CASSQQAGAGYEQYF. The genes are TRBV7-9 and TRBJ2-7; 8 nucleotides align to TRBD2. This CDR3 comprises 15 residues. Germline-derived CDR1 and CDR2 are SEHNR and FQNEAQ (reference sequence). V lost 5 bases and J lost 3; bases outside the gene matches: 9.